The 24 T cell receptor beta chains below were found in one sample sequenced in a study of response to subunit inactivated influenza vaccine. TCRdb called the RT-PCR reads again in MiXCR, with one record for every CDR3 protein. The data hold roughly 700,000 distinct CDR3 sequences, with around a sixth observed a single time. This specimen consisted of PBMCs from blood, obtained 11 to 12 days after vaccination. Source of these receptors: a man over 45 who received an inactivated influenza vaccine.

This sequence joins TRBV10-3 and TRBJ2-4; 12 bases align to TRBD2. Germline CDR1 is ENHRY and CDR2 is SYGVKD. The CDR3 sequence is 14 residues long. Unmatched junction bases numbered 5, after V lost 6 bases and J lost 8 bases. The CDR3 nucleotides read TGTGCCATCAGCCTAGCGGGGGGGCCGGACATTCAGTACTTC. Translated, it gives CAISLAGGPDIQYF.

The V gene is TRBV19, the J gene TRBJ1-1; D is perhaps TRBD1 (6 bases). CDR3 length: 14 amino acids. Trimming shortened V by 5 bases and J by 0 bases, and 10 bases separated the two germline ends. In germline, CDR1 is LNHDA, CDR2 SQIVND (reference sequence). In nucleotides, the CDR3 is TGTGCCAGTAGTGGGGGACATTTGAACACTGAAGCTTTCTTT. Translating it yields CASSGGHLNTEAFF.

This clonotype was observed a handful of times. The genes are TRBV28 and TRBJ2-3; 12 bases line up with TRBD2. CDR3 length: 16 residues. Germline V lookup: CDR1 MDHEN, CDR2 SYDVKM. The V gene end was trimmed by 5 bases and the J gene end by 2 bases; junction bases not matched to a gene: 5. The chain's CDR3 is CASSPSGGAATDTQYF. CDR3 sequence (DNA): TGTGCCAGCAGTCCTAGCGGGGGGGCCGCCACAGATACGCAGTATTTT.

This clonotype was observed a few times. DNA for the CDR3: TGCGCCAGCAGCTTGACTAGCGGGGGGGAAGAGACCCAGTACTTC. As protein: CASSLTSGGEETQYF. The chain carries TRBV5-1 and TRBJ2-5; 13 bases are shared with TRBD2. CDR1 and CDR2 from the germline V gene are SGHRS and YFSETQ. The CDR3 length is 15 residues. Trimming cost V 1 base and J 3 bases; bases outside gene matches: 0.

This clonotype was seen more than once but under ten times. The chain carries TRBV6-6 and TRBJ2-5; either TRBD1 or TRBD2 may supply D (6 bases each). V was cut by 7 bases and J by 5 bases, with 14 bases left in between. The CDR3 has 13 amino acids. Germline CDR1 reads MNHNY; CDR2 reads SVGAGI (reference sequence). CDR3 in DNA: TGTGCCAGCAAGGGGGGCGATTCCGAGACCCAGTACTTC. It yields the protein CASKGGDSETQYF.

This clonotype was seen at least ten times. The rearrangement uses TRBV12-3 or TRBV12-4 and TRBJ1-1; D possibly corresponds to TRBD1 (5 bases). The CDR3 sequence is 13 residues long. The V end lost 6 bases, the J end lost 2 bases, and 10 bases lay between the germline ends. Written as DNA, the CDR3 is TGTGCCAGCAGCACCAGGGCCAACACTGAAGCTTTCTTT. Translation: CASSTRANTEAFF.

This clonotype was observed once. V gene TRBV7-2 combines with J gene TRBJ2-6; perhaps TRBD1 as D (7 bases). Germline loops: CDR1 SGHTA, CDR2 FQGNSA. CDR3 size: 17 residues. Trimming shortened V by 4 bases and J by 0 bases, and 13 bases separated the two germline ends. The CDR3: CASSSTQGGSGANVLTF. Written as DNA, the CDR3 is TGTGCCAGCAGCTCCACCCAGGGGGGCTCTGGGGCCAACGTCCTGACTTTC. The full variable domain, its missing parts supplied by reference TRBV7-2 and TRBJ2-6, is GAGVSQSPSNKVTEKGKDVELRCDPISGHTALYWYRQSLGQGLEFLIYFQGNSAPDKSGLPSDRFSAERTGGSVSTLTIQRTQQEDSAVYLCASSSTQGGSGANVLTFGAGSRLTVL.

This clonotype occurred a few times. V usage is TRBV14 and J usage is TRBJ2-6, with 9 bases lining up with TRBD1. Germline trimming cut 2 bases from V and 0 bases from J; bases unmatched to any gene: 8. The CDR3 runs 19 residues. Germline CDR1 reads SGHDN; CDR2 reads FVKESK. In DNA form, the CDR3 reads TGTGCCAGCAGCCAAACGGGGACAGGGATGGGCTCTGGGGCCAACGTCCTGACTTTC. Its translation is CASSQTGTGMGSGANVLTF.

This chain connects TRBV7-9 to TRBJ2-1, with D possibly TRBD2 on 5 matching bases. CDR1 SEHNR and CDR2 FQNEAQ come from the germline V gene (reference sequence). The CDR3 consists of 12 residues. Deletions cut 5 bases from V and 9 bases from J, with 11 bases between. As DNA, the CDR3 is TGTGCCAGCAGCGGAGGAACAGTTGAGCAGTTCTTC. It is translated as CASSGGTVEQFF.

This clonotype was detected a few times. The rearrangement joins TRBV2 to TRBJ2-1; tentative D call: TRBD2 (6 bases). The V gene's germline CDR1 is SNHLY and CDR2 FYNNEI. The ends were cut back, 5 bases at V and 3 bases at J, with 14 bases in the middle. This CDR3 is 15 amino acids long. The CDR3 region is CASSRGGTLYNEQFF. The CDR3 DNA follows: TGTGCCAGCAGTCGTGGGGGGACCCTCTACAATGAGCAGTTCTTC.

The V call is TRBV5-1, the J call TRBJ2-2; 8 nucleotides align to TRBD2. V lost 5 bases, J lost 5 bases, and 8 bases stayed unmatched. Germline lookup yields CDR1 SGHRS and CDR2 YFSETQ. The CDR3 consists of 15 residues. In nucleotides, the CDR3 is TGCGCCAGCAGGACAGCGGGAGTTTGGACCGGGGAGCTGTTTTTT. This encodes CASRTAGVWTGELFF.

The V and J genes are TRBV12-3 or TRBV12-4 and TRBJ2-7, with 7 nucleotides matching TRBD2. The ends lost 6 bases at V and 6 bases at J; junction bases unmatched: 5. CDR3 size: 12 residues. The CDR3 sequence is CASSRRGVEQYF. DNA of the CDR3: TGTGCCAGCAGCCGACGGGGGGTCGAGCAGTACTTC.

This clonotype was picked up a small number of times. The gene calls are TRBV29-1 and TRBJ2-7; D ambiguous. The CDR3 totals 12 residues. Germline assignment: CDR1 SQVTM and CDR2 ANQGSEA. Trimming took off 1 base at V and 9 bases at J, with 13 bases between the two ends. CDR3 DNA: TGCAGCGTTGAAGCCCCCCCGTTTGGGCAGTACTTC. This gives the protein CSVEAPPFGQYF.

This clonotype has just a few counts. The rearrangement joins TRBV6-5 to TRBJ2-7; 8 positions agree with TRBD2. The CDR3 has 15 residues. J was trimmed by 2 bases and V by 2 bases; bases with no gene match: 5. CDR1 and CDR2 (germline): MNHEY, SVGAGI. CDR3: CASSYRGGSPYEQYF. The CDR3 nucleotides are TGTGCCAGCAGTTACCGGGGGGGGTCCCCCTACGAGCAGTACTTC.

The V gene is TRBV7-9, the J gene TRBJ2-7; 11 nucleotides match TRBD2. V lost 6 bases to trimming and J lost 0 bases; unmatched junction nucleotides: 7. Germline CDR1 reads SEHNR; CDR2 reads FQNEAQ (reference sequence). CDR3 size: 16 residues. This CDR3 is CASSPTSGEFSYEQYF. The CDR3 DNA reads as TGTGCCAGCAGTCCGACTAGCGGGGAGTTCTCCTACGAGCAGTACTTC.

The gene calls are TRBV24-1 and TRBJ2-3, with 10 bases that match TRBD1. The CDR3 runs 14 residues. Germline CDR1 and CDR2: KGHDR and SFDVKD. The V segment lost 9 bases and the J segment 5 bases; nucleotides outside the gene matches: 7. As DNA, the CDR3 is TGTGCCACCGAGAGTGGGACAGGGGTAGATACGCAGTATTTT. As protein: CATESGTGVDTQYF.

This clonotype was seen only a few times. The chain links TRBV6-5 to TRBJ2-7; possible D gene TRBD2, 5 bases. The length of the CDR3 is 15 residues. V gave up 3 bases and J gave up 3 bases, with 15 bases separating them. Germline V gene lookup returns CDR1 MNHEY and CDR2 SVGAGI. CDR3 protein: CASSYYAGTGYEQYF. For the CDR3, the DNA is TGTGCCAGCAGTTATTACGCGGGTACTGGCTACGAGCAGTACTTC.

CDR3 bases: TGCGCCAGCAGCCAAGGGACAGCAGACAATGAGCAGTTCTTC. Amino acids: CASSQGTADNEQFF. The chain is built from TRBV4-3 and TRBJ2-1, with D tentatively TRBD1 (6 bases). CDR3 length: 14 amino acids. V dropped 1 base and J dropped 5 bases, with 9 bases sitting between them. The germline CDR1 and CDR2 sequences are LGHNA and YSLEER.

This clonotype was seen only a few times. The rearrangement uses TRBV20-1 and TRBJ1-4, with no clear D. V was cut by 0 bases and J by 14 bases, with 22 bases left in between. Germline V lookup: CDR1 DFQATT, CDR2 SNEGSKA (reference sequence). CDR3 length: 15 residues. In DNA, the CDR3 is TGCAGTGCTAGAGATCAAAGACGGGCAACCCGGCGGCTGTTTTTT. This gives the protein CSARDQRRATRRLFF.

J is TRBJ2-5 and V is TRBV5-1; 9 nucleotides agree with TRBD2. V was clipped by 4 bases and J by 5 bases; unmatched bases: 6. The CDR3 has 14 residues. The germline V gene encodes CDR1 SGHRS and CDR2 YFSETQ. DNA of the CDR3: TGCGCCAGCAGCCCTGGGACTAGCAGGGAGACCCAGTACTTC. It yields the protein CASSPGTSRETQYF.

V and J are TRBV6-5 and TRBJ1-5; D gene ambiguous. Trimming removed 2 bases from V and 8 bases from J, with 10 bases in between. This CDR3 contains 13 residues. Germline-derived CDR1 and CDR2 are MNHEY and SVGAGI. In DNA form, the CDR3 reads TGTGCCAGCAGTTACCATAGTTCAGAGCCCCAGCATTTT. This translates into CASSYHSSEPQHF.

This clonotype was observed a few times. The chain employs TRBV20-1 and TRBJ1-1; D gene uncertain. V lost 1 base and J 1 base, leaving 13 bases between the germline ends. Germline V CDR1 and CDR2: DFQATT, SNEGSKA (reference sequence). This CDR3 contains 15 residues. The CDR3 region is CSARVFGKGNTEAFF. The CDR3 DNA reads TGCAGTGCTAGAGTTTTCGGGAAGGGGAACACTGAAGCTTTCTTT.

V gene TRBV20-1 combines with J gene TRBJ2-1; the D gene is possibly TRBD1 (6 bases). V was shortened by 1 base and J by 0 bases, with 13 bases between the two germline ends. This CDR3 region has 16 residues. The V gene's germline CDR1 is DFQATT and CDR2 SNEGSKA (reference sequence). In DNA, the CDR3 is TGCAGTGCTAGAGTACAGGGCCTGAGCTCCTACAATGAGCAGTTCTTC. This gives the protein CSARVQGLSSYNEQFF.

The CDR3: CASSLSGSGHEQYF. In DNA, the CDR3 is TGTGCCAGCAGCTTAAGTGGGAGTGGCCACGAGCAGTACTTC. The chain combines TRBV7-2 with TRBJ2-7; TRBD2 might be the D (5 bases). The CDR3 is 14 residues long. Germline-derived CDR1 and CDR2 are SGHTA and FQGNSA. The V and J ends lost 2 bases and 5 bases respectively, with 13 bases between them.